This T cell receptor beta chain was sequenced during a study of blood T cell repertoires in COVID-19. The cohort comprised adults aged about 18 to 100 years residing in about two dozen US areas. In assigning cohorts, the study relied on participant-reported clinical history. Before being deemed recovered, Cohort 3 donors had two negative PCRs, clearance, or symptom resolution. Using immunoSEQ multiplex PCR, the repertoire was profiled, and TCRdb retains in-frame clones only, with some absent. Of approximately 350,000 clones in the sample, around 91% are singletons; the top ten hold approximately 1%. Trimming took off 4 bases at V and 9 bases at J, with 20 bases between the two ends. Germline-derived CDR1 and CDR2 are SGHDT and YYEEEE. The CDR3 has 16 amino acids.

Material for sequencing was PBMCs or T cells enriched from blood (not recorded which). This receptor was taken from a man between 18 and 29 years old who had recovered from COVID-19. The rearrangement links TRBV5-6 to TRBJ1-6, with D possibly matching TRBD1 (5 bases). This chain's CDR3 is CASSPVGRVKSSPLHF. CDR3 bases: TGTGCCAGCAGCCCCGTAGGCAGGGTCAAGTCTTCACCCCTCCACTTT.